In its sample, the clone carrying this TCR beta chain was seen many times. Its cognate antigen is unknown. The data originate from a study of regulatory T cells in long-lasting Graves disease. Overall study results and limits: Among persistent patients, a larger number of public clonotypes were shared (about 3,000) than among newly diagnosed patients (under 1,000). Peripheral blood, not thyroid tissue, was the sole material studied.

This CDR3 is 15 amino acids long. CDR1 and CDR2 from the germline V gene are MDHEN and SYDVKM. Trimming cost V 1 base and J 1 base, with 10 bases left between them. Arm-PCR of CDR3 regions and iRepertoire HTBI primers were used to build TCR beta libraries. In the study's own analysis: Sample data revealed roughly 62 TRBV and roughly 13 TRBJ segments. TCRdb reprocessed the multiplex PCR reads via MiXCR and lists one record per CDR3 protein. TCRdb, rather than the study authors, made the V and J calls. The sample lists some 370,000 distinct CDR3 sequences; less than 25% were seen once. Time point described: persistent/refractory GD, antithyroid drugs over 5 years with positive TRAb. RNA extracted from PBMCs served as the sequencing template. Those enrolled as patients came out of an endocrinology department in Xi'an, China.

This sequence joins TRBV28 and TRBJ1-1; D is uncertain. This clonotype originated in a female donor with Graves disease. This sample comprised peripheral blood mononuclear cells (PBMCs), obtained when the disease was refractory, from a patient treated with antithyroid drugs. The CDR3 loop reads CASSLYRPGNTEAFF. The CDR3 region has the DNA TGTGCCAGCAGTTTATATCGGCCTGGGAACACTGAAGCTTTCTTT.